Below, 9 T cell receptor beta chains from the same sample are listed, as sequenced in a study of radiation and T cells in renal cell carcinoma. Time point specified: baseline pretreatment blood. Treatment reported: 15 Gy SBRT to primary tumor, nephrectomy 4 weeks later. Clones were sequenced by immunoSEQ multiplex PCR, and TCRdb holds only the in-frame ones, with some missing. The sample lists about 50,000 clones, roughly 80% seen once, with under 35% in the top ten. The sample here was blood, taken from a patient whose treatment included radiotherapy and nephrectomy. Receptors were obtained from a woman in her seventies with renal cell carcinoma.

The V and J genes are TRBV27 and TRBJ2-1; 7 bases map to TRBD2. Losses at the gene ends were 2 bases for V and 4 bases for J; bases not matched to a gene: 8. Germline V CDR1 and CDR2: MNHEY, SMNVEV (reference sequence). The CDR3 contains 16 residues. In DNA, the CDR3 is TGTGCCAGCAGTTTAGGGGACCAGCGGGGTTACAATGAGCAGTTCTTC. It yields the protein CASSLGDQRGYNEQFF.

The rearrangement uses TRBV7-3 and TRBJ2-3; D may correspond to TRBD1 or TRBD2 (5 bases each). The V gene's germline CDR1 is SGHTA and CDR2 FQGTGA. The ends were cut back, 0 bases at V and 1 base at J, with 11 bases in the middle. The CDR3 has 16 residues. The CDR3 sequence is CASSLTTLGGTDTQYF. The CDR3 nucleotides are TGTGCCAGCAGCTTAACCACCCTGGGGGGCACAGATACGCAGTATTTT.

V usage is TRBV14 and J usage is TRBJ1-2, with unresolved D. This CDR3 region has 12 residues. CDR1 and CDR2 (germline): SGHDN, FVKESK. Deletions cut 1 base from V and 7 bases from J, with 7 bases between. The CDR3 bases are TGTGCCAGCAGCCAAGCCCTTTTTGGCTACACCTTC. This sequence encodes CASSQALFGYTF.

This clone appeared a few times. The chain employs TRBV13 and TRBJ2-1; D remains ambiguous. The V end was cut by 2 bases, the J end by 6 bases, with 17 bases between. The CDR3 spans 16 residues. Per the germline V gene, CDR1 is PRHDT and CDR2 is FYEKMQ (reference sequence). For the CDR3, the DNA is TGTGCCAGCAGCTTATACCTAGGGCCGTCTCTCAATGAGCAGTTCTTC. Its protein product is CASSLYLGPSLNEQFF.

The gene calls are TRBV27 and TRBJ1-1; weak D call: TRBD1 (5 bases). The CDR3 has 17 amino acids. Germline assignment: CDR1 MNHEY and CDR2 SMNVEV (reference sequence). V was cut by 6 bases and J by 0 bases, with 20 bases left in between. The CDR3 DNA reads as TGTGCCAGCAGCCCCAGTCACGCGCGGACATTGAACACTGAAGCTTTCTTT. This gives the protein CASSPSHARTLNTEAFF.

The genes are TRBV5-1 and TRBJ2-1, with D perhaps being TRBD1 or TRBD2 (5 bases each). Germline V gives CDR1 SGHRS, CDR2 YFSETQ. The CDR3 is 15 amino acids. V gave up 3 bases and J gave up 6 bases, with 16 bases separating them. The CDR3 region has the DNA TGCGCCAGCAGCTCCGCCGGGGCAGGGCCCAATGAGCAGTTCTTC. This gives the protein CASSSAGAGPNEQFF.

The chain couples TRBV4-1 to TRBJ2-1; 11 bases agree with TRBD2. Germline V CDR1 and CDR2: MGHRA, YSYEKL. V dropped 3 bases and J dropped 4; count of bases not matched to a gene: 5. CDR3 length: 16 amino acids. This CDR3 reads CASSHPGTSGYNEQFF. The DNA for the CDR3 is TGCGCCAGCAGCCATCCCGGGACTAGCGGTTACAATGAGCAGTTCTTC.

This rearrangement joins TRBV4-1 to TRBJ2-1; TRBD2 is a possible D gene (6 bases). V was trimmed by 0 bases and J by 8 bases, leaving 11 bases between them. The CDR3 is 14 residues long. Germline CDR1 MGHRA, CDR2 YSYEKL. The CDR3 region is CASSQEGRNDEQFF. The DNA of the CDR3 is TGCGCCAGCAGCCAAGAGGGGAGGAACGATGAGCAGTTCTTC.

The V and J genes are TRBV4-1 and TRBJ2-7; D is possibly TRBD1 (6 bases). Trimming pared 1 base from V and 5 bases from J, leaving 9 bases between. CDR3 length equals 13 residues. Germline lookup yields CDR1 MGHRA and CDR2 YSYEKL. The CDR3: CASSQGGGDEQYF. CDR3 nucleotides: TGCGCCAGCAGCCAAGGTGGGGGCGACGAGCAGTACTTC.